These T cell receptor beta chains were read from a single sample in a study of identifying expanded T cells in peripheral blood. Assay used: immunoSEQ multiplex PCR; TCRdb lists only in-frame clones, some missing. The sample lists about 90,000 clones; nearly 90% were seen once. The sequenced sample consisted of blood. These receptors originate from a person between 18 and 69 years old in good health. CDR3s include the opening cysteine and the closing phenylalanine or tryptophan. A D gene is named only where the DNA matches it firmly. Where a row states a size, it is once, few, many or the class of an expanded clone; other rows omit it.

D gene | J gene | clone size | CDR3 length | V gene | CDR3 DNA | CDR3 protein
. | TRBJ1-2 | . | 15 | TRBV16 | TGTGCCAGCAGCCAATCTCGCAGGTTCCACTATGGCTACACCTTC | CASSQSRRFHYGYTF
. | TRBJ2-3 | . | 13 | TRBV7-7 | TGTGCCAGCAGCTTAGGACAAACAGATACGCAGTATTTT | CASSLGQTDTQYF
. | TRBJ1-1 | . | 13 | TRBV7-7 | TGTGCCAGCAGCAGTGGGCCAAATACTGAAGCTTTCTTT | CASSSGPNTEAFF
. | TRBJ2-5 | . | 13 | TRBV5-1 | TGCGCCAGCAGCCCAGCGAGGGGGGAGACCCAGTACTTC | CASSPARGETQYF
TRBD1 | TRBJ1-2 | . | 15 | TRBV11-2 | TGTGCCAGCAGCAACCCACAGGGGTCACTTTGGGGCTACACCTTC | CASSNPQGSLWGYTF
TRBD2 | TRBJ2-3 | . | 20 | TRBV7-3 | TGTGCCAGCAGCTTCCAACCACCGGGACTAGCGGGATCTAGCACAGATACGCAGTATTTT | CASSFQPPGLAGSSTDTQYF
TRBD1 | TRBJ2-6 | . | 17 | TRBV19 | TGTGCCAGTAGTTTCGGGTCAGGGGGCTCTGGGGCCAACGTCCTGACTTTC | CASSFGSGGSGANVLTF
. | TRBJ1-1 | few | 14 | TRBV7-9 | TGTGCCAGCAGCGGAGACACCCTGAACACTGAAGCTTTCTTT | CASSGDTLNTEAFF
TRBD1 | TRBJ1-1 | once | 13 | TRBV29-1 | TGCAGCGTGGACAGGTTCATGAGCACTGAAGCTTTCTTT | CSVDRFMSTEAFF
TRBD2 | TRBJ2-1 | . | 15 | TRBV27 | TGTGCCAGCAGTTACGGGGGGGGATCCTACAATGAGCAGTTCTTC | CASSYGGGSYNEQFF
TRBD2 | TRBJ2-5 | . | 15 | TRBV5-1 | TGCGCCAGCAGCTTGGGCGGGGGGATTCAAGAGACCCAGTACTTC | CASSLGGGIQETQYF
. | TRBJ1-2 | . | 13 | TRBV7-9 | TGTGCCAGCAGCTCCGGGACGAGAGAAGGCTACACCTTC | CASSSGTREGYTF
. | TRBJ2-3 | . | 15 | TRBV5-1 | TGCGCCAGCAGCTTGGCCAGGAGTAGCACAGATACGCAGTATTTT | CASSLARSSTDTQYF